The TCR beta chain under discussion was sequenced for a study of early stage breast cancer tumors. Only in-frame clones appear in the TCRdb table, and some are missing; sequencing was by immunoSEQ multiplex PCR. The sample includes about 21,000 clones, about 70% of them seen just once. V was pared by 6 bases and J by 3 bases, with 8 bases of the junction left unmatched. This CDR3 region has 17 residues. Germline V gene sequence: CDR1 MGHRA, CDR2 YSYEKL. This chain uses TRBV4-1 with TRBJ2-3; 14 bases fit TRBD2. The sequence was obtained from a person aged 55 to 75 with breast cancer. The sequenced sample consisted of blood. DNA for the CDR3: TGCGCCAGCAGGAGTCCCGGGACTAGCGGGAGAACAGATACGCAGTATTTT. Amino acid sequence: CASRSPGTSGRTDTQYF.